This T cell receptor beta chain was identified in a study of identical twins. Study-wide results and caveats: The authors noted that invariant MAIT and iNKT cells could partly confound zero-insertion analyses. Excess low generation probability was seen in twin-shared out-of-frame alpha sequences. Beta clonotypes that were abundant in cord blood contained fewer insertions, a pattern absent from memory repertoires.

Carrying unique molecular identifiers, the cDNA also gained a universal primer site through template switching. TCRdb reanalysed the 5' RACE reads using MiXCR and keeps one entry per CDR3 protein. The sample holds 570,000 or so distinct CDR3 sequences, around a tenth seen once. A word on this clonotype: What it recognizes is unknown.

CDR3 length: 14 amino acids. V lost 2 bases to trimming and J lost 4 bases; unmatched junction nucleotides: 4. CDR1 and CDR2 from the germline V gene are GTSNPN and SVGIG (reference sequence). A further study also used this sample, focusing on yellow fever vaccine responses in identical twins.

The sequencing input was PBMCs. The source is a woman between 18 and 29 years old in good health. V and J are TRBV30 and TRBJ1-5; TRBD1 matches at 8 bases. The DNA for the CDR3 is TGTGCCTGGAGTCCAGGGGGCATGAATCAGCCCCAGCATTTT. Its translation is CAWSPGGMNQPQHF.